A single T cell receptor beta chain is shown here with its context. Its antigen is not identified. This sample is drawn from a study of early T cells in non-severe SARS-CoV-2 infection. Study context: Chains from this unsorted whole-blood bulk RNA could not be paired. Broader study findings: Sequences matched to VDJdb favored anti-spike CD8 responses, while private and CD4 specificities were missed.

Unique molecular identifiers were affixed to single, distinct cDNA molecules. TCRdb independently ran MiXCR on the 5' RACE reads; one entry per CDR3 protein. Among roughly 57,000 distinct CDR3 sequences listed, around 13% were seen once. Germline CDR1 SQVTM, CDR2 ANQGSEA. The CDR3 contains 13 residues. V was pared by 5 bases and J by 1 base, with 11 bases between. Sequences were derived from whole blood, sampled at baseline. The genes are TRBV29-1 and TRBJ1-1; D ambiguous. The TCR was taken from an adult who was a healthcare worker with PCR-confirmed SARS-CoV-2 infection or an uninfected control (not recorded which). DNA for the CDR3: TGCAGCGTTTTCACCCAGGAGAACACTGAAGCTTTCTTT. Translated: CSVFTQENTEAFF.